The clone carrying this T cell receptor beta chain showed up just a few times. The data originate from a study of T cell changes during pregnancy in multiple sclerosis. Assay: immunoSEQ multiplex PCR; the TCRdb copy retains only in-frame clones and omits some. Here the sample spans some 71,000 clones, around 92% being singletons. V lost 0 bases to trimming and J lost 7 bases; unmatched junction nucleotides: 9. Per the germline V gene, CDR1 is SGHRS and CDR2 is YFSETQ. CDR3 size: 16 residues. The source was peripheral blood, collected after pregnancy. This clonotype originated in a female donor with multiple sclerosis, enrolled in a pregnancy study. V usage is TRBV5-1 and J usage is TRBJ2-7; 11 positions match TRBD2. This CDR3 reads CASSLAGTSGSGEQYF. The CDR3 DNA follows: TGCGCCAGCAGCTTGGCCGGGACTAGCGGTTCGGGGGAGCAGTACTTC.